The 29 T cell receptor beta chains given below trace back to one sample, sequenced in a study of memory CD4+ T cells and cytomegalovirus serostatus. The assay was immunoSEQ multiplex PCR, and TCRdb's table has in-frame clones only and misses some. This sample carries 40,000 to 45,000 clones, around 80% of them seen once, and the ten largest clones take approximately 1.9%. The sort gate was single viable CD3+CD4+CD8-CD45RO+ cells for memory CD4+ T cells. Sequenced material: memory CD4+ T cells from blood. The origin of the receptors is an adult in good health and CMV-seronegative.

J is TRBJ2-7 and V is TRBV2; 7 bases fit TRBD1. Germline V CDR1 and CDR2: SNHLY, FYNNEI. The CDR3 is 12 residues long. V dropped 6 bases and J dropped 7; count of bases not matched to a gene: 6. The CDR3 region is CASRYGTEEQYF. The DNA for the CDR3 is TGTGCCAGCAGATATGGGACAGAAGAGCAGTACTTC. Supplemented by reference TRBV2 and TRBJ2-7, the full variable domain reads EPEVTQTPSHQVTQMGQEVILRCVPISNHLYFYWYRQILGQKVEFLVSFYNNEISEKSEIFDDQFSVERPDGSNFTLKIRSTKLEDSAMYFCASRYGTEEQYFGPGTRLTVT.

J is TRBJ2-7 and V is TRBV5-5, with a weak D call TRBD1 (5 bases). CDR1 SGHKS and CDR2 YYEKEE come from the germline V gene (reference sequence). Trimming pared 2 bases from V and 3 bases from J, leaving 9 bases between. The CDR3 has 13 residues. CDR3 in DNA: TGTGCCAGCAGCTTAAGACAGAGCTACGAGCAGTACTTC. This codes for CASSLRQSYEQYF. The full variable domain, in which reference TRBV5-5 and TRBJ2-7 provide the parts outside the CDR3, is DAGVTQSPTHLIKTRGQQVTLRCSPISGHKSVSWYQQVLGQGPQFIFQYYEKEERGRGNFPDRFSARQFPNYSSELNVNALLLGDSALYLCASSLRQSYEQYFGPGTRLTVT.

The CDR3 DNA follows: TGCGCCAGCAGTCCGGGGACAGGGTTTTTGAATGAGCAGTTCTTC. Translated: CASSPGTGFLNEQFF. This chain joins TRBV5-1 and TRBJ2-1, with TRBD1 matching over 9 bases. The CDR3 consists of 15 residues. Germline V CDR1 and CDR2: SGHRS, YFSETQ. Germline trimming cut 5 bases from V and 7 bases from J; bases unmatched to any gene: 10.

The chain couples TRBV25-1 to TRBJ1-2, with D maybe TRBD1 (5 bases). Germline V CDR1 and CDR2: MGHDK, SYGVNS. V was cut by 2 bases and J by 8 bases, with 15 bases left in between. The CDR3 contains 14 residues. The CDR3 DNA reads as TGTGCCAGCAGTGAAAGGGACCGTATTGGCGGCTACACCTTC. Its protein is CASSERDRIGGYTF.

The gene calls are TRBV28 and TRBJ1-1; D not certain. Germline-derived CDR1 and CDR2 are MDHEN and SYDVKM. The CDR3 spans 15 residues. Trimming left V 2 bases short and J 1 base short, with 11 bases between. The CDR3 here is CASSLSTRPNTEAFF. CDR3 in DNA: TGTGCCAGCAGTTTAAGTACACGCCCGAACACTGAAGCTTTCTTT.

The CDR3 DNA reads as TGTGCCAGCAGCCTCGGACAGGGCGGAACGAACCCTGGAAACACCATATATTTT. Encoded protein: CASSLGQGGTNPGNTIYF. The rearrangement links TRBV7-9 to TRBJ1-3; TRBD1 agrees at 8 bases. The ends lost 5 bases at V and 2 bases at J; junction bases unmatched: 14. This CDR3 has 18 amino acids. Germline V lookup: CDR1 SEHNR, CDR2 FQNEAQ (reference sequence).

The V gene is TRBV7-9, the J gene TRBJ2-3; 9 bases map to TRBD1. The CDR3 runs 18 residues. The V and J ends lost 0 bases and 6 bases, in that order; junction bases with no gene match: 13. The germline V gene has CDR1 SEHNR and CDR2 FQNEAQ (reference sequence). CDR3 in DNA: TGTGCCAGCAGCTTAGCGAGGTCCGGGACAGGGTTCACGGATACGCAGTATTTT. Amino acids: CASSLARSGTGFTDTQYF.

This rearrangement joins TRBV28 to TRBJ2-7; 7 bases are shared with TRBD1. The ends lost 5 bases at V and 1 base at J; junction bases unmatched: 11. The CDR3 is 16 amino acids. Germline V lookup: CDR1 MDHEN, CDR2 SYDVKM. The CDR3 loop reads CASSRDSSLSSYEQYF. The CDR3 DNA follows: TGTGCCAGCAGTCGGGACAGCAGCTTATCGTCCTACGAGCAGTACTTC.

This chain uses TRBV6-5 with TRBJ1-2; 7 bases line up with TRBD1. The CDR3 loop spans 14 amino acids. The ends lost 7 bases at V and 2 bases at J; junction bases unmatched: 7. Germline loops: CDR1 MNHEY, CDR2 SVGAGI. CDR3 residues: CASTKTGTNYGYTF. The CDR3, as DNA: TGTGCCAGCACCAAGACAGGGACGAACTATGGCTACACCTTC.

The V call is TRBV5-1, the J call TRBJ2-1; TRBD1 aligns across 8 bases. The trim removed 5 bases at V and 8 bases at J, leaving 12 bases unmatched. In germline, CDR1 is SGHRS, CDR2 YFSETQ. The CDR3 totals 15 residues. Written as DNA, the CDR3 is TGCGCCAGCAGTTATCAGGGGGCACCCGGGGATGAGCAGTTCTTC. Encoded protein: CASSYQGAPGDEQFF.

This chain uses TRBV9 with TRBJ2-5; possibly TRBD1 for D (7 bases). Trimming left V 3 bases short and J 0 bases short, with 15 bases between. The CDR3 spans 16 residues. Germline CDR1 reads SGDLS; CDR2 reads YYNGEE. The CDR3 sequence: CASSAQGGGYQETQYF. The CDR3 nucleotides read TGTGCCAGCAGCGCCCAGGGGGGTGGGTACCAAGAGACCCAGTACTTC.

This clone is medium-sized. This chain uses TRBV1 with TRBJ1-1; TRBD1, the D gene given by the table, was not confirmed from the DNA. TRBV1 is recorded as a pseudogene. The length of the CDR3 is 15 residues. For the CDR3, the DNA is TGCACCAGCAGCTTCAGGGGGCGGATGAACACTGAAGCTTTCTTT. This translates into CTSSFRGRMNTEAFF.

The rearrangement joins TRBV18 to TRBJ2-3; 7 bases line up with TRBD1. CDR1 and CDR2 from the germline V gene are KGHSH and LQKENI. The CDR3 length is 15 residues. V was pared by 6 bases and J by 2 bases, with 8 bases of the junction left unmatched. The CDR3 here is CASSLNRGNTDTQYF. For the CDR3, the DNA is TGTGCCAGCTCGTTGAACAGGGGTAACACAGATACGCAGTATTTT.

This clone was seen only a few times. The chain employs TRBV9 and TRBJ2-1; no clear D. CDR3 size: 15 residues. Trimming left V 0 bases short and J 2 bases short, with 9 bases between. Germline loops: CDR1 SGDLS, CDR2 YYNGEE. CDR3 nucleotides: TGTGCCAGCAGCGTAGCCGCACAAGCCTACAATGAGCAGTTCTTC. This gives the protein CASSVAAQAYNEQFF.

The chain uses TRBV30 and TRBJ1-6; TRBD1 agrees at 7 bases. Germline values: CDR1 GTSNPN, CDR2 SVGIG (reference sequence). Trimming took 4 bases from V and 9 from J; bases not matched to a gene: 9. This CDR3 spans 14 amino acids. The CDR3 loop reads CAWNRDRLVSPLHF. The CDR3 region has the DNA TGTGCCTGGAATCGGGACAGACTTGTTTCACCCCTCCACTTT.

The chain uses TRBV7-8 and TRBJ1-5; D is ambiguous. Looked up from germline, CDR1 is SGHVS and CDR2 is FQNEAQ. Trimming left V 1 base short and J 5 bases short, with 6 bases between. This CDR3 comprises 13 residues. The CDR3 DNA reads as TGTGCCAGCAGCTTAGAGGTAGATCAGCCCCAGCATTTT. Its protein product is CASSLEVDQPQHF.

V usage is TRBV18 and J usage is TRBJ1-1; D might be TRBD1 (6 bases). This CDR3 spans 14 amino acids. V was clipped by 5 bases and J by 3 bases, with 13 bases between them. Looked up from germline, CDR1 is KGHSH and CDR2 is LQKENI. CDR3 loop: CASSKNPGDTEAFF. DNA for the CDR3: TGTGCCAGCTCAAAGAATCCAGGGGACACTGAAGCTTTCTTT.

The chain couples TRBV11-2 to TRBJ2-2, with 11 positions matching TRBD2. With V trimmed by 6 bases and J by 8 bases, 5 bases remained unmatched. The germline CDR1 and CDR2 sequences are SGHAT and FQNNGV. The CDR3 loop spans 14 amino acids. The CDR3 sequence: CASSPRLAGGELFF. The CDR3 DNA reads as TGTGCCAGCAGTCCCAGACTAGCGGGGGGGGAGCTGTTTTTT.

V and J are TRBV7-9 and TRBJ2-5, with TRBD2 identical over 7 bases. J lost 2 bases, V lost 0 bases, and 0 bases had no gene match. Germline CDR1 and CDR2: SEHNR and FQNEAQ (reference sequence). This CDR3 comprises 14 residues. The CDR3 sequence: CASSLAGGQETQYF. The CDR3 DNA reads as TGTGCCAGCAGCTTAGCGGGGGGGCAAGAGACCCAGTACTTC. The variable domain in full, with the rest retrieved from reference TRBV7-9 and TRBJ2-5, is DTGVSQNPRHKITKRGQNVTFRCDPISEHNRLYWYRQTLGQGPEFLTYFQNEAQLEKSRLLSDRFSAERPKGSFSTLEIQRTEQGDSAMYLCASSLAGGQETQYFGPGTRLLVL.

J is TRBJ1-1 and V is TRBV5-4; a weak D match, TRBD1 (5 bases). The CDR3 is 14 amino acids. The germline V and J ends were trimmed by 3 bases and 4 bases, with 13 bases remaining between them. Germline V lookup: CDR1 SGHNT, CDR2 YYREEE (reference sequence). The CDR3 DNA sequence: TGTGCCAGCAGCTCCGCCTACGGGACCACTGAAGCTTTCTTT. It encodes CASSSAYGTTEAFF.

The chain carries TRBV6-1 and TRBJ2-5; D uncertain. Germline-derived CDR1 and CDR2 are MNHNS and SASEGT. V was cut by 3 bases and J by 1 base, with 15 bases left in between. The CDR3 is 16 amino acids. CDR3 DNA: TGTGCCAGCAGTGAGGTTAGACACAGAGTCCAAGAGACCCAGTACTTC. It is translated as CASSEVRHRVQETQYF.

J is TRBJ2-2 and V is TRBV9, with TRBD2 matching over 8 bases. The V gene's germline CDR1 is SGDLS and CDR2 YYNGEE. Trimming took 0 bases from V and 3 from J; bases not matched to a gene: 4. The CDR3 length is 16 residues. The CDR3 DNA reads TGTGCCAGCAGCGTAGGTAGCGGGGACTACACCGGGGAGCTGTTTTTT. Residues: CASSVGSGDYTGELFF. The whole variable domain, filled in from reference TRBV9 and TRBJ2-2, reads DSGVTQTPKHLITATGQRVTLRCSPRSGDLSVYWYQQSLDQGLQFLIQYYNGEERAKGNILERFSAQQFPDLHSELNLSSLELGDSALYFCASSVGSGDYTGELFFGEGSRLTVL.

The chain employs TRBV5-6 and TRBJ2-1; the D call may be TRBD1 or TRBD2 (5 bases each). The length of the CDR3 is 15 residues. CDR1 is SGHDT and CDR2 is YYEEEE in the germline V gene. Trimming shortened V by 0 bases and J by 4 bases, and 11 bases separated the two germline ends. The CDR3: CASSLGDHGYNEQFF. The CDR3 nucleotides read TGTGCCAGCAGCTTGGGGGACCACGGATACAATGAGCAGTTCTTC.

This clone was detected only a few times. The rearrangement links TRBV18 to TRBJ1-1; D ambiguous. V gave up 2 bases and J gave up 3 bases, with 7 bases separating them. CDR1 and CDR2 (germline): KGHSH, LQKENI. The CDR3 runs 13 residues. The CDR3 loop reads CASSPDQDTEAFF. CDR3 coding DNA: TGTGCCAGCTCACCAGACCAAGACACTGAAGCTTTCTTT.

The rearrangement uses TRBV2 and TRBJ1-2, with D tentatively TRBD1 (6 bases). Germline V gives CDR1 SNHLY, CDR2 FYNNEI. This CDR3 spans 13 amino acids. V lost 9 bases and J 2 bases, leaving 13 bases between the germline ends. In DNA form, the CDR3 reads TGTGCCAGAGACGGAACAGGGAACTATGGCTACACCTTC. Its protein is CARDGTGNYGYTF.

The chain joins TRBV28 to TRBJ1-1; D is uncertain. V lost 8 bases and J 9 bases, leaving 13 bases between the germline ends. The CDR3 has 11 amino acids. Germline CDR1 reads MDHEN; CDR2 reads SYDVKM. DNA of the CDR3: TGTGCCAGCTCGTCGTCCCAAAAAGCTTTCTTT. Translation gives CASSSSQKAFF.

This chain joins TRBV30 and TRBJ1-3, with D uncertain. Trimming stripped 3 bases from V and 0 bases from J, with 6 bases between. This CDR3 has 13 amino acids. CDR1 is GTSNPN and CDR2 is SVGIG in the germline V gene (reference sequence). As DNA, the CDR3 is TGTGCCTGGAGCCAAAGCTCTGGAAACACCATATATTTT. This gives the protein CAWSQSSGNTIYF.

The V call is TRBV7-2, the J call TRBJ1-1; TRBD1 agrees at 8 bases. Germline CDR1 is SGHTA and CDR2 is FQGNSA. The CDR3 extends over 14 amino acids. V lost 6 bases to trimming and J lost 6 bases; unmatched junction nucleotides: 9. Written as DNA, the CDR3 is TGTGCCAGCAGGTTGGGACAGGCTGGGGCTGAAGCTTTCTTT. This translates into CASRLGQAGAEAFF.

This clone is a singleton in its sample. J is TRBJ1-2 and V is TRBV2, with no clear D. This CDR3 is 14 amino acids long. The V and J ends lost 5 bases and 0 bases respectively, with 10 bases between them. From germline, CDR1 is SNHLY and CDR2 FYNNEI. The CDR3 spells CASSPRTTNYGYTF. CDR3 DNA: TGTGCCAGCAGTCCACGGACGACTAACTATGGCTACACCTTC.